A selection of T cell receptor beta chains follows, all from one sample in a study of chemoradiotherapy in HPV16-positive cancers. Assay used: immunoSEQ multiplex PCR; TCRdb lists only in-frame clones, some missing. Of about 9,500 clones in the sample, about four fifths were seen once. The source material was blood, sampled from a patient who underwent chemoradiotherapy. These receptors all stem from a human donor with HPV-associated anogenital cancer. Each CDR3 is given with its conserved first and last residue. A D gene is named only where the DNA matches it firmly. Clone size is stated in some rows and not others, as once, few, many or a class when expanded.

J,V,size,D,CDR3
TRBJ1-5,TRBV28,-,TRBD1,CASSLFAGGRGNQPQHF
TRBJ1-5,TRBV19,-,-,CASGAGLYNQPQHF
TRBJ2-3,TRBV6-4,few,TRBD2,CASSDSSGGADTQYF
TRBJ1-2,TRBV5-6,-,-,CASSLRGSGYGYTF
TRBJ1-3,TRBV20-1,-,-,CSATWSNTIYF
TRBJ2-7,TRBV25-1,-,TRBD1,CASSPGQTYEQYF
TRBJ1-5,TRBV6-5,-,TRBD1,CASSYSGQARTQHF
TRBJ2-2,TRBV7-6,-,-,CASSGQLGGSNTGELFF
TRBJ1-2,TRBV7-8,-,-,CASSLALLRRPYGYTF
TRBJ1-2,TRBV14,-,TRBD1,CASSPTGIYGYTF
TRBJ1-1,TRBV5-1,-,-,CASSLEKGNTEAFF
TRBJ1-1,TRBV5-1,few,-,CASRIDTTEAFF
TRBJ2-2,TRBV11-1,-,TRBD2,CASSKGLAGGYTGELFF
TRBJ1-1,TRBV5-6,-,-,CASSFGGGDTEAFF
TRBJ1-4,TRBV27,-,-,CASSLVPGWATNEKLFF
TRBJ1-1,TRBV7-8,once,TRBD1,CASSLAARDSPEAFF
TRBJ1-1,TRBV7-2,-,-,CASRVVMNTEAFF
TRBJ1-2,TRBV6-1,-,-,CASFLNYGYTF
TRBJ1-1,TRBV27,-,-,CASIPPGANTEAFF
TRBJ1-2,TRBV4-3,-,-,CASSQIRESYGYTF
TRBJ2-1,TRBV7-6,-,TRBD1,CASSLGQGDEQFF
TRBJ1-3,TRBV9,-,-,CASSVWEGRNTIYF
TRBJ2-4,TRBV7-9,-,-,CASSSTASLAKNIQYF
TRBJ2-1,TRBV5-4,-,-,CASSHADARGYNEQFF
TRBJ1-4,TRBV2,-,-,CASSEDRINEKLFF
TRBJ1-1,TRBV7-2,-,-,CASSFLEGYTEAFF
TRBJ2-5,TRBV6-5,-,-,CASSYPGHQETQYF
TRBJ1-5,TRBV29-1,-,-,CSVGPEPQHF
TRBJ1-2,TRBV7-6,-,-,CASSFDSFYGYTF
TRBJ2-3,TRBV9,-,-,CASSVRVDGDTQYF
TRBJ1-2,TRBV7-2,few,-,CASSLHLGSAVF
TRBJ2-7,TRBV7-2,-,-,CASSAGYYEQYF
TRBJ2-5,TRBV5-1,-,TRBD2,CASSLLAGEETQYF
TRBJ2-3,TRBV19,once,-,CASSLTGHTDTQYF
TRBJ1-2,TRBV5-8,-,TRBD1,CASSPGQGTVYGYTF
TRBJ1-6,TRBV6-4,-,TRBD1,CASSEGQGNSPLHF
TRBJ2-2,TRBV4-3,-,-,CASSPGAGELFF
TRBJ2-7,TRBV2,-,-,CASKQGQNYEQYF
TRBJ2-6,TRBV13,-,TRBD1,CASSLMGQGAGANVLTF
TRBJ1-5,TRBV6-1,few,-,CASSESMASNQPQHF
TRBJ2-5,TRBV18,-,TRBD1,CASSRGQGPEETQYF
-,TRBV19,-,-,CASTPTGGGLNEQYF
TRBJ1-5,TRBV7-2,-,-,CASSFWGGSNQPQHF
TRBJ1-2,TRBV7-6,few,TRBD1,CASSQSTGVRGYTF
TRBJ1-6,TRBV9,-,-,CASSVAGLEGSPLHF
TRBJ1-1,TRBV7-9,-,TRBD1,CASSQRGTGHTEAFF
TRBJ2-3,TRBV29-1,-,TRBD2,CSVSGGGTDTQYF
TRBJ1-4,TRBV5-6,-,TRBD1,CASSDRVEKLFF
TRBJ2-7,TRBV6-5,-,-,CASSPPQGREQYF
TRBJ2-1,TRBV19,once,-,CASSILGRVGNEQFF
TRBJ2-2,TRBV7-2,-,-,CASSLQGKGELFF
TRBJ2-7,TRBV6-5,-,-,CASSYLYEQYF
TRBJ1-4,TRBV6-4,-,-,CASSGTHRQGEKLFF
TRBJ1-5,TRBV4-3,-,-,CASSQDIREGQPQHF
TRBJ2-7,TRBV5-1,-,TRBD1,CASAPGQGGIKQYF